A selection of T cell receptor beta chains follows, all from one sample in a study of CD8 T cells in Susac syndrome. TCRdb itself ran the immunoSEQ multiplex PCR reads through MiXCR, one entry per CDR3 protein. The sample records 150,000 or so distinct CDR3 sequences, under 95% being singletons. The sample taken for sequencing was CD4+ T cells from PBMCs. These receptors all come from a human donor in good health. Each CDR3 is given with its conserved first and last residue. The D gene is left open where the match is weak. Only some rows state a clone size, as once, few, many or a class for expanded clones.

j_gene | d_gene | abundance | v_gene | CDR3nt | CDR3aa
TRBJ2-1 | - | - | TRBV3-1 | TGTGCCAGCAGCCGGGACTCTTCCTACAATGAGCAGTTCTTC | CASSRDSSYNEQFF
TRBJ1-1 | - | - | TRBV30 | TGTGCTGGTGGGAGAACTGAAGCTTTCTTT | CAGGRTEAFF
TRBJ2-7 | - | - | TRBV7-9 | TGTGCCAGCAGCTTGGAGGGGTGGGCCTCCGAGCAGTACTTC | CASSLEGWASEQYF
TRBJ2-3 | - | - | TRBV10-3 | TGTGCCATCAGTGTAGTCGGGAGCTCAGATACGCAGTATTTT | CAISVVGSSDTQYF
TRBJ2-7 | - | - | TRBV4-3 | TGCGCCAGCAGCCAACATATATCAGGGATTTACGAGCAGTACTTC | CASSQHISGIYEQYF
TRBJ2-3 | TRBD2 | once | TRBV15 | TGTGCCACCCGCGCGGGGGCAGATACGCAGTATTTT | CATRAGADTQYF
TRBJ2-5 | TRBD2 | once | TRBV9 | TGTGCCAGCAGCGTAGCGCCCTTGCGGGGGCAAGAGACCCAGTACTTC | CASSVAPLRGQETQYF
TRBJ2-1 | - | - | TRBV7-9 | TGTGCCAGCAGCTTAAGGAGTTACAATGAGCAGTTCTTC | CASSLRSYNEQFF
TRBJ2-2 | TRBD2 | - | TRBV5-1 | TGCGCCAGCAGCATATCTAGCGGGAGTAAAACCGGGGAGCTGTTTTTT | CASSISSGSKTGELFF
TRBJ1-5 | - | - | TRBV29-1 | TGCAGCGTAGGGGACGTGACAGGCCAGGGGCCCCAGCATTTT | CSVGDVTGQGPQHF
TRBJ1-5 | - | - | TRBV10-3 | TGTGCCATCAGTGAGTCGACAGGCCCCGATCAGCCCCAGCATTTT | CAISESTGPDQPQHF
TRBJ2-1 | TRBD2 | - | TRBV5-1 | TGCGCCAGCAGCTCCGGGACTAGCGGGAGGGCCGGGGACAATGAGCAGTTCTTC | CASSSGTSGRAGDNEQFF
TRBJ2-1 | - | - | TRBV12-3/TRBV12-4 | TGTGCCAGCAGTCCCCCTGGGACAAGAGGGTACAATGAGCAGTTCTTC | CASSPPGTRGYNEQFF
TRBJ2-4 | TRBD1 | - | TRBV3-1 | TGTGCCAGCAGCCACTGGGACAGTCGTAACAAAAACATTCAGTACTTC | CASSHWDSRNKNIQYF
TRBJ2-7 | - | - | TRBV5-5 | TGTGCCAGCAGCAGTACCCTCTCCTACGAGCAGTACTTC | CASSSTLSYEQYF
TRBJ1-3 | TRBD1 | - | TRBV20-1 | TGCAGTGCCCACAAGGGACAGGGAACAAACACCATATATTTT | CSAHKGQGTNTIYF
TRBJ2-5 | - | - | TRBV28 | TGTGCCACCACCACCCCAGGGAGGACCCAGTACTTC | CATTTPGRTQYF
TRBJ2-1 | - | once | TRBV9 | TGTGCCAGCAGCGTAGGCAAGCAAAATGAGCAGTTCTTC | CASSVGKQNEQFF
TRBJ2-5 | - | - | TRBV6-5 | TGTGCCAGCAGTCATCTGGGGGAAGAGACCCAGTACTTC | CASSHLGEETQYF
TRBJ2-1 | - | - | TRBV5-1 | TGCGCCAGCAGCTTGGATTTGAGGACAGCTTACAATGAGCAGTTCTTC | CASSLDLRTAYNEQFF
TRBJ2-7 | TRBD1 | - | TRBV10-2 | TGCGCCAGCAGTGAGCAAGGGGGACAGGGAAGCGAGCAGTACTTC | CASSEQGGQGSEQYF
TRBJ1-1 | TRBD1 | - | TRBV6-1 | TGTGCCAGCAGTGAGTATTCAGGGGGTGAAGCTTTCTTT | CASSEYSGGEAFF
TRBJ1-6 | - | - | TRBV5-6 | TGTGCCAGCAGCTTCGACAGGAGGGATTCACCCCTCCACTTT | CASSFDRRDSPLHF